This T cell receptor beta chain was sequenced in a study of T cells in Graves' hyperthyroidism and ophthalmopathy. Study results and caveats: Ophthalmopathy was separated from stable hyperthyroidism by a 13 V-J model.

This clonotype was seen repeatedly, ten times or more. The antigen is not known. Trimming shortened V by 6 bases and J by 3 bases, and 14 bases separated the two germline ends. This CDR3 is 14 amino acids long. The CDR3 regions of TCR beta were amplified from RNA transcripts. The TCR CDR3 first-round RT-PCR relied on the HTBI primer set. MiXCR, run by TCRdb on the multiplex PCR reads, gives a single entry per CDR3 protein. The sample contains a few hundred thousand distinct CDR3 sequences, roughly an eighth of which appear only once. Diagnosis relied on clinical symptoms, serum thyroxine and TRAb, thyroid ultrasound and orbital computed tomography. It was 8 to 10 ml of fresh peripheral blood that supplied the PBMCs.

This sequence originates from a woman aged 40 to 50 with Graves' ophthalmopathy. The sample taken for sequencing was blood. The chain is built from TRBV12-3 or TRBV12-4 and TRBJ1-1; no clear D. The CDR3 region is CASSWTNFDTEAFF. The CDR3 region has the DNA TGTGCCAGCAGCTGGACCAATTTCGACACTGAAGCTTTCTTT.